This T cell receptor (beta chain) was sequenced for a study of CD8 T cells in ankylosing spondylitis (dated 2017 in TCRdb). In the study overall: The study set out to find disease-linked TCR variants by profiling T cell receptor beta repertoires in ankylosing spondylitis patients and healthy donors. In total, the full study cohort was made up of roughly 110 healthy donors and approximately 27 ankylosing spondylitis patients. Peripheral blood samples were taken, and synovial fluid was additionally collected from ankylosing spondylitis patients. What the research found in general, with its limitations: Some motif variants had previously been reported in the synovial fluid and blood of reactive arthritis patients, which suggests shared mechanisms of disease initiation. A TCR beta motif of seven or eight highly homologous amino acid variants appeared characteristic of blood from ankylosing spondylitis patients. According to the report, matched synovial fluid samples from ankylosing spondylitis patients were significantly enriched for the disease-linked clones. In peripheral blood, the disease-linked clones were found at relatively low frequencies and had a CD8+ phenotype.

The instrument was an Illumina HiSeq 2500. TCR beta libraries were prepared by quantitative 5'-RACE with molecular barcodes. The paper's data handling went like this. To identify disease-linked TCR variants, a new computational method was used, one built on a probabilistic model of VDJ rearrangement. Starting from the raw public reads, TCRdb applied fastp trimming at Q25, assembled clones with MiXCR and retained in-frame beta chains. Rows are unified per CDR3 protein, each entry keeping the most common DNA and genes. TCRdb, not the authors, supplied the V and J calls. In all, the sample holds just over 350,000 distinct CDR3 sequences, and roughly 22% of those were seen once. The ten most abundant clones make up 10% to 15% of the sample. The sample holds a few counts of this clonotype. Which antigen it targets is not known. Per-base quality was not reported, and no clone a single base away is much larger than it.

Germline trimming: 3 bases from V, 0 bases from J; junction bases outside gene matches: 3. Its CDR3 holds 15 amino acids, cysteine through phenylalanine. Just CDR3 DNA is preserved here, 45 bases in frame from base 1. The germline V gene yields SGHAT for CDR1 and FQNNGV for CDR2. The chain couples TRBV11-2 to TRBJ2-3; the central 7 bases match TRBD1. The sample taken for sequencing was blood, either unsorted or a sorted T cell fraction (not recorded which). This TCR was recovered from a male donor with ankylosing spondylitis or in good health (not recorded which). CDR3 region: CASSLGTVSTDTQYF. The DNA reads TGTGCCAGCAGCTTGGGGACAGTCAGCACAGATACGCAGTATTTT.